Below are 23 T cell receptor beta chains sequenced from a single sample in a study of cytomegalovirus exposure and HLA in healthy donors. TCRdb's table, derived via immunoSEQ multiplex PCR, lists solely in-frame clones and lacks some. The sample yields 150,000 to 200,000 clones, approximately 78% seen once. Material: PBMCs. The receptors were sampled from a woman aged 30 to 39 in good health and CMV-seronegative.

This chain links TRBV6-1 with TRBJ1-1, with D possibly being TRBD1 (6 bases). The ends were cut back, 8 bases at V and 0 bases at J, with 13 bases in the middle. The germline CDR1 and CDR2 sequences are MNHNS and SASEGT. The CDR3 is made up of 14 amino acids. CDR3 in amino acids: CASQGQGLNTEAFF. DNA of the CDR3: TGTGCCAGCCAGGGGCAGGGCCTGAACACTGAAGCTTTCTTT.

The V call is TRBV28, the J call TRBJ1-6, with D maybe TRBD1 (6 bases). The V gene lost 6 bases and the J gene lost 4 bases, with 13 bases spanning the gap. CDR1 and CDR2 (germline): MDHEN, SYDVKM. The CDR3 runs 15 residues. The CDR3 DNA sequence: TGTGCCAGCAGAGTGAGCAGGGGTTATAATTCACCCCTCCACTTT. Translated: CASRVSRGYNSPLHF.

This chain uses TRBV4-2 with TRBJ2-7; TRBD2 agrees at 9 bases. V lost 0 bases, J lost 5 bases, and 5 bases stayed unmatched. The CDR3 totals 15 residues. Per the germline V gene, CDR1 is LGHNA and CDR2 is YNFKEQ. The DNA of the CDR3 is TGTGCCAGCAGCCAAGAATCAGCGGGAGGCGACGAGCAGTACTTC. Translating it yields CASSQESAGGDEQYF.

The chain has TRBV11-2 and TRBJ2-3; possible D gene TRBD2, 5 bases. Between the trimmed V and J ends, which lost 2 bases and 5 bases, there was a span of 8 bases. The CDR3 length is 13 residues. From germline, CDR1 is SGHAT and CDR2 FQNNGV. The CDR3 is CASSLIGEDTQYF. For the CDR3, the DNA is TGTGCCAGCAGCTTAATCGGGGAAGATACGCAGTATTTT.

The chain uses TRBV6-5 and TRBJ2-7; 9 nucleotides agree with TRBD2. The junction had 8 bases not matched to a gene; V was cut back by 0 bases and J by 5 bases. Germline V lookup: CDR1 MNHEY, CDR2 SVGAGI. This CDR3 has 16 residues. The CDR3 here is CASSYSNAGGPNEQYF. DNA for the CDR3: TGTGCCAGCAGTTACTCGAACGCGGGAGGGCCCAACGAGCAGTACTTC.

The chain has TRBV7-9 and TRBJ2-5; a weak D match, TRBD1 (6 bases). This CDR3 has 15 amino acids. Germline V gene lookup returns CDR1 SEHNR and CDR2 FQNEAQ (reference sequence). V was cut by 0 bases and J by 7 bases, with 15 bases left in between. The DNA of the CDR3 is TGTGCCAGCAGCTTAGCGTATCAGGGGACGGGGACCCAGTACTTC. This sequence encodes CASSLAYQGTGTQYF.

This chain connects TRBV25-1 to TRBJ2-2; tentative D call: TRBD2 (6 bases). V lost 0 bases, J lost 4 bases, and 6 bases lay in between. The CDR3 covers 14 residues. From germline, CDR1 is MGHDK and CDR2 SYGVNS. The CDR3 DNA follows: TGTGCCAGCAGTGAATACGGGAGCACCGGGGAGCTGTTTTTT. Protein sequence: CASSEYGSTGELFF.

This clone appeared once. The chain carries TRBV11-2 and TRBJ1-2, with 7 bases fitting TRBD1. Germline V CDR1 and CDR2: SGHAT, FQNNGV. The CDR3 is 15 amino acids. V dropped 5 bases and J dropped 7; count of bases not matched to a gene: 13. CDR3 coding DNA: TGTGCCAGCAGCCTAAGACAGGGAGGCATGAGTGGCTACACCTTC. Encoded protein: CASSLRQGGMSGYTF.

The V and J genes are TRBV7-9 and TRBJ1-5; D is ambiguous. The CDR3 extends over 16 amino acids. The germline V gene has CDR1 SEHNR and CDR2 FQNEAQ (reference sequence). Trimming took 5 bases from V and 3 from J, leaving 17 bases between them. In DNA, the CDR3 is TGTGCCAGCAGCCCGGGATCCCACAGCAACAATCAGCCCCAGCATTTT. Translation gives CASSPGSHSNNQPQHF.

This chain connects TRBV30 to TRBJ1-5, with D possibly TRBD1 on 6 matching bases. The CDR3 is made up of 16 amino acids. Looked up from germline, CDR1 is GTSNPN and CDR2 is SVGIG (reference sequence). The V and J ends lost 3 bases and 1 base respectively, with 16 bases between them. The CDR3 protein is CAWRPTGMGSNQPQHF. Here the CDR3 DNA reads TGTGCCTGGAGGCCCACAGGGATGGGGAGCAATCAGCCCCAGCATTTT.

V is TRBV29-1 and J is TRBJ2-7, with D maybe TRBD1 (5 bases). CDR3 length: 13 amino acids. CDR1 and CDR2 (germline): SQVTM, ANQGSEA. Trimming left V 3 bases short and J 2 bases short, with 11 bases between. The chain's CDR3 is CSVDRGSTYEQYF. CDR3 bases: TGCAGCGTTGATAGGGGTTCCACCTACGAGCAGTACTTC.

With regard to this clone: Germline and junction disagree at one end, which may indicate a read error. V is TRBV23-1 and J is TRBJ2-1; perhaps TRBD1 as D (6 bases). TRBV23-1 is identified as an open reading frame with a role that is uncertain. The CDR3 runs to 16 residues. Here the CDR3 reads CASSRSGTSPGNEQFF. CDR3 nucleotides: TGTGCCAGCAGCCGATCCGGGACATCGCCGGGCAATGAGCAGTTCTTC.

The rearrangement links TRBV27 to TRBJ2-7; a weak D match, TRBD2 (5 bases). V was pared by 5 bases and J by 4 bases, with 18 bases between. Germline V gene data show CDR1 as MNHEY and CDR2 as SMNVEV (reference sequence). This CDR3 is built from 15 residues. CDR3 loop: CASSKGGRGLYEQYF. The DNA for the CDR3 is TGTGCCAGCAGTAAAGGTGGTAGAGGGTTGTACGAGCAGTACTTC.

This clone was seen only once. The chain is built from TRBV5-1 and TRBJ1-2; 8 nucleotides match TRBD1. This CDR3 comprises 14 residues. Germline trimming cut 4 bases from V and 4 bases from J; bases unmatched to any gene: 6. In germline, CDR1 is SGHRS, CDR2 YFSETQ. CDR3 amino acids: CASSDRTGPYGYTF. CDR3 bases: TGCGCCAGCAGCGATCGGACAGGGCCCTATGGCTACACCTTC. Together with reference TRBV5-1 and TRBJ1-2, the CDR3 gives the full variable domain: KAGVTQTPRYLIKTRGQQVTLSCSPISGHRSVSWYQQTPGQGLQFLFEYFSETQRNKGNFPGRFSGRQFSNSRSEMNVSTLELGDSALYLCASSDRTGPYGYTFGSGTRLTVV.

This chain joins TRBV4-2 and TRBJ2-3, with TRBD2 matching over 11 bases. V lost 3 bases and J lost 4; bases outside the gene matches: 12. Per germline, CDR1 LGHNA and CDR2 YNFKEQ. This CDR3 has 18 residues. In DNA, the CDR3 is TGTGCCAGCAGCCAGGAAGTAGCGGGGGGGCCGGGAGCAGATACGCAGTATTTT. Protein product: CASSQEVAGGPGADTQYF.

The chain is built from TRBV10-1 and TRBJ2-1, with 8 bases that match TRBD2. V gave up 4 bases and J gave up 7 bases; unmatched junction bases: 9. CDR3 length: 15 amino acids. Germline CDR1 WNHNN, CDR2 SYGVQD (reference sequence). The CDR3 loop reads CASSVRLARLNEQFF. In DNA form, the CDR3 reads TGCGCCAGCAGTGTCCGACTAGCGAGATTAAATGAGCAGTTCTTC.

The chain joins TRBV6-1 to TRBJ2-1; 9 bases fit TRBD1. The ends lost 8 bases at V and 4 bases at J; junction bases unmatched: 6. Germline values: CDR1 MNHNS, CDR2 SASEGT. The CDR3 spans 14 residues. CDR3 sequence: CASGEQGAYNEQFF. Written as DNA, the CDR3 is TGTGCCAGCGGCGAACAGGGGGCGTACAATGAGCAGTTCTTC.

With respect to this clone: A single base separates this from a much larger clone, so it may be a read error. This chain uses TRBV5-4 with TRBJ1-2, with 7 bases lining up with TRBD1. V trimming: 4 bases; J trimming: 4 bases; junction bases outside the gene matches: 1. This CDR3 comprises 12 residues. Germline V lookup: CDR1 SGHNT, CDR2 YYREEE (reference sequence). The CDR3, as DNA: TGTGCCAGCAGCCGGGACAGCTATGGCTACACCTTC. Its translation is CASSRDSYGYTF.

V gene TRBV6-5 combines with J gene TRBJ2-2; TRBD2 matches at 7 bases. CDR1 is MNHEY and CDR2 is SVGAGI in the germline V gene. There are 14 residues in the CDR3. Trimming took 8 bases from V and 3 from J; bases not matched to a gene: 6. The chain's CDR3 is CASLPRGYTGELFF. DNA of the CDR3: TGTGCCAGCCTCCCGCGGGGGTACACCGGGGAGCTGTTTTTT.

The count of this clone is one. The chain uses TRBV6-5 and TRBJ2-1, with 12 bases that match TRBD2. Germline trimming cut 6 bases from V and 1 base from J; bases unmatched to any gene: 1. The CDR3 has 15 residues. The germline V gene has CDR1 MNHEY and CDR2 SVGAGI. This CDR3 is CASRLAGGSYNEQFF. The CDR3 DNA follows: TGTGCCAGCAGGCTAGCGGGAGGGTCCTACAATGAGCAGTTCTTC.

The chain couples TRBV5-6 to TRBJ2-3, with 8 bases lining up with TRBD2. The germline V gene encodes CDR1 SGHDT and CDR2 YYEEEE. There are 16 residues in the CDR3. V lost 4 bases, J lost 4 bases, and 11 bases stayed unmatched. CDR3 bases: TGTGCCAGCAGCCCGTTCGGGGGGGGTCGGGCAGATACGCAGTATTTT. This encodes CASSPFGGGRADTQYF.

V gene TRBV5-5 combines with J gene TRBJ1-2; D possibly corresponds to TRBD1 (5 bases). CDR1 is SGHKS, CDR2 YYEKEE, per germline (reference sequence). Trimming shortened V by 0 bases and J by 4 bases, and 10 bases separated the two germline ends. This CDR3 spans 14 amino acids. This chain's CDR3 is CASSLAGEVYGYTF. For the CDR3, the DNA is TGTGCCAGCAGCTTGGCGGGGGAAGTCTATGGCTACACCTTC.

This chain joins TRBV5-1 and TRBJ2-5, with 8 bases that match TRBD2. Germline V gene data show CDR1 as SGHRS and CDR2 as YFSETQ. Unmatched junction bases numbered 9, after V lost 3 bases and J lost 5 bases. The CDR3 extends over 15 amino acids. The CDR3 bases are TGCGCCAGCAGCTCCCAGCGGGGGCCCAGGGAGACCCAGTACTTC. It yields the protein CASSSQRGPRETQYF.